The 11 T cell receptor beta chains given below trace back to one sample, sequenced in a study of blood T cell repertoires in COVID-19. Using immunoSEQ multiplex PCR, the repertoire was profiled, and TCRdb retains in-frame clones only, with some absent. In the table there are about 210,000 clones, roughly 79% of which are singletons. The sample was PBMCs or T cells enriched from blood (not recorded which). The receptor set was obtained from a woman between 50 and 59 years old with acute COVID-19.

The chain links TRBV15 to TRBJ2-5, with 8 bases fitting TRBD2. Per germline, CDR1 LNHNV and CDR2 YYDKDF (reference sequence). The ends lost 0 bases at V and 4 bases at J; junction bases unmatched: 7. The CDR3 totals 16 residues. Here the CDR3 reads CATSRDEAGVAETQYF. In nucleotides, the CDR3 is TGTGCCACCAGCAGAGATGAAGCGGGAGTCGCAGAGACCCAGTACTTC. The whole variable domain, remainder taken from reference TRBV15 and TRBJ2-5, is DAMVIQNPRYQVTQFGKPVTLSCSQTLNHNVMYWYQQKSSQAPKLLFHYYDKDFNNEADTPDNFQSRRPNTSFCFLDIRSPGLGDTAMYLCATSRDEAGVAETQYFGPGTRLLVL.

The rearrangement joins TRBV3-1 (or the pseudogene TRBV3-2) to TRBJ1-3; D call uncertain. The length of the CDR3 is 12 residues. The germline CDR1 and CDR2 sequences are LGHDT and YNNKEL (reference sequence). Trimming left V 4 bases short and J 9 bases short, with 10 bases between. The CDR3 here is CASSLVGGTIYF. Written as DNA, the CDR3 is TGTGCCAGCAGCCTAGTGGGAGGCACCATATATTTT.

A few counts support this clone. This rearrangement joins TRBV2 to TRBJ2-2; 8 bases line up with TRBD1. The germline V gene has CDR1 SNHLY and CDR2 FYNNEI. V shed 9 bases, J shed 6 bases, and the junction held 9 bases outside the gene matches. The CDR3 is 14 residues long. This CDR3 is CASGDRWKAGELFF. The CDR3 DNA is TGTGCCAGTGGGGACAGGTGGAAGGCCGGGGAGCTGTTTTTT.

The chain recombines TRBV11-2 with TRBJ2-7, with 8 bases that match TRBD1. This CDR3 contains 14 residues. Unmatched junction bases numbered 5, after V lost 5 bases and J lost 2 bases. In germline, CDR1 is SGHAT, CDR2 FQNNGV. The CDR3 DNA sequence: TGTGCCAGCAGCCGACGGACAGGGACCTACGAGCAGTACTTC. This encodes CASSRRTGTYEQYF.

V gene TRBV28 combines with J gene TRBJ2-1; D is unclear. V lost 1 base and J 2 bases, leaving 6 bases between the germline ends. Germline V gene data show CDR1 as MDHEN and CDR2 as SYDVKM. The CDR3 consists of 14 residues. The CDR3 bases are TGTGCCAGCAGTTTATCCAGTACCTACAATGAGCAGTTCTTC. Encoded protein: CASSLSSTYNEQFF.

J is TRBJ2-5 and V is TRBV27; D is unresolved. V was clipped by 3 bases and J by 2 bases, with 19 bases between them. From germline, CDR1 is MNHEY and CDR2 SMNVEV (reference sequence). CDR3 length: 17 amino acids. The CDR3 DNA reads as TGTGCCAGCAGTTTGACTTCAATAATCTTGGGTCAAGAGACCCAGTACTTC. This encodes CASSLTSIILGQETQYF.

This chain joins TRBV18 and TRBJ2-7, with 7 bases identical to TRBD1. V shed 3 bases, J shed 1 base, and the junction held 3 bases outside the gene matches. Germline CDR1 and CDR2: KGHSH and LQKENI. The CDR3 totals 14 residues. CDR3 nucleotide sequence: TGTGCCAGCTCACCCAGGGGGTTGTCCTACGAGCAGTACTTC. Translating it yields CASSPRGLSYEQYF.

V is TRBV10-3 and J is TRBJ1-2; 10 positions match TRBD1. Germline V gene lookup returns CDR1 ENHRY and CDR2 SYGVKD. CDR3 size: 16 residues. V lost 6 bases, J lost 0 bases, and 7 bases stayed unmatched. Written as DNA, the CDR3 is TGTGCCATCAGACGACAGGGGGCGGTTTCTAACTATGGCTACACCTTC. Protein sequence: CAIRRQGAVSNYGYTF.

The chain's CDR3 is CASTEGGYTEAFF. In DNA, the CDR3 is TGTGCCAGCACCGAGGGAGGGTATACTGAAGCTTTCTTT. The chain recombines TRBV6-5 with TRBJ1-1; no clear D. Germline-derived CDR1 and CDR2 are MNHEY and SVGAGI. V was pared by 7 bases and J by 5 bases, with 14 bases between. This CDR3 has 13 residues.

This clone was observed a handful of times. V usage is TRBV19 and J usage is TRBJ1-2, with 11 positions matching TRBD1. Looked up from germline, CDR1 is LNHDA and CDR2 is SQIVND (reference sequence). The CDR3 is made up of 14 amino acids. Trimming removed 3 bases from V and 7 bases from J; junction bases left unmatched: 4. The CDR3 sequence: CASSIGQGAFGYTF. CDR3 sequence (DNA): TGTGCCAGTAGTATTGGACAGGGGGCGTTTGGCTACACCTTC.

This clone was seen only a few times. The V and J genes are TRBV25-1 and TRBJ2-5, with TRBD2 matching 12 bases. Germline CDR1 and CDR2: MGHDK and SYGVNS. Trimming at V came to 9 bases and at J to 4 bases, leaving 3 bases not matched to a gene. The CDR3 sequence is 13 residues long. The DNA for the CDR3 is TGTGCCAGTGGACTAGCGGGGACAGAGACCCAGTACTTC. Translated: CASGLAGTETQYF.